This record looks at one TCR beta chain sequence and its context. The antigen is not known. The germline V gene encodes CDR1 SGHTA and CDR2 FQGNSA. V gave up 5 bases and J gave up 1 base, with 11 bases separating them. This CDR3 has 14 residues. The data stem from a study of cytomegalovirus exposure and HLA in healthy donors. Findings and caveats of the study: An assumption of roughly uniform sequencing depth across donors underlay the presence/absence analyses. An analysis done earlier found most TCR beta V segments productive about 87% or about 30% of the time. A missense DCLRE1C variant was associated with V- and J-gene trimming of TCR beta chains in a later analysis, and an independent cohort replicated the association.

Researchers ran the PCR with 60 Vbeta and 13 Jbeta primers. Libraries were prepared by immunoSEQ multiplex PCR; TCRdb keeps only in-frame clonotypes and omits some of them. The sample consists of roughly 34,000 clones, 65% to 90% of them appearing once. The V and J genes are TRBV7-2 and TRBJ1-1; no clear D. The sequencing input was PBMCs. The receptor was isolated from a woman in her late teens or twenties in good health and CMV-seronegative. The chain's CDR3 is CASSTTPGNTEAFF. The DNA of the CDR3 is TGTGCCAGCAGCACAACCCCGGGGAACACTGAAGCTTTCTTT.